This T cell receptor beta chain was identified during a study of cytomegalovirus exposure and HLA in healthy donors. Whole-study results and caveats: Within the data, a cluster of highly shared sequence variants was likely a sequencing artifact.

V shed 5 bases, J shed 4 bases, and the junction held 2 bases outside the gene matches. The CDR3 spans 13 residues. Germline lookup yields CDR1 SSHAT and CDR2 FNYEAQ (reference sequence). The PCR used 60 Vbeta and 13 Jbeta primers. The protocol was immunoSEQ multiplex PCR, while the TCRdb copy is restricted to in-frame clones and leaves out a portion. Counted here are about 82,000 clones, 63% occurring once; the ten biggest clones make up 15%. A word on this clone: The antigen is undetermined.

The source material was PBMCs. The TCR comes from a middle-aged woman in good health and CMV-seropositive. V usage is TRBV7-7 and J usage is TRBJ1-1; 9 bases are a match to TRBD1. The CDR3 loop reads CASSQDRGTEAFF. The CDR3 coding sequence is TGTGCCAGCAGCCAGGACAGGGGCACTGAAGCTTTCTTT. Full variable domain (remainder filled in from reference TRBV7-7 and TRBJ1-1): GAGVSQSPRYKVTKRGQDVTLRCDPISSHATLYWYQQALGQGPEFLTYFNYEAQPDKSGLPSDRFSAERPEGSISTLTIQRTEQRDSAMYRCASSQDRGTEAFFGQGTRLTVV.